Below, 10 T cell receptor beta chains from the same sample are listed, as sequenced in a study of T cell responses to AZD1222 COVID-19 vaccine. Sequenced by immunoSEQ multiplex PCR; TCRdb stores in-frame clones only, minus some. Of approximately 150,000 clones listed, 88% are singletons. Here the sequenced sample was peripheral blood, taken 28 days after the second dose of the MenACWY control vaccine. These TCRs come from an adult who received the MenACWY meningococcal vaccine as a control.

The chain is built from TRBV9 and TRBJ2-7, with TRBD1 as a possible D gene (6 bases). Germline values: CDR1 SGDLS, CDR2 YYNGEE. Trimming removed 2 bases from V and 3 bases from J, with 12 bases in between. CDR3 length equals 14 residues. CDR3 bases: TGTGCCAGCAGCGTTCAGGGGTCAGACTACGAGCAGTACTTC. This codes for CASSVQGSDYEQYF.

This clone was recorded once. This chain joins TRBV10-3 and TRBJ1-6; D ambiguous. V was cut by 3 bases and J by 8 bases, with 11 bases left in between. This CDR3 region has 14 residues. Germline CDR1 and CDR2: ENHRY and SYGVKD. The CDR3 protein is CAISDRRPYSPLHF. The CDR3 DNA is TGTGCCATCAGTGACCGGCGGCCCTATTCACCCCTCCACTTT.

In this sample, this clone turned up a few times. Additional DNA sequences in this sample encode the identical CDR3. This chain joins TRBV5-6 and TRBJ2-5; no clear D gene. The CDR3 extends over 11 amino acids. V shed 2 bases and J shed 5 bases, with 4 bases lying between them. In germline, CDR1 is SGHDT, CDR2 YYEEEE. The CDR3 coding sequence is TGTGCCAGCAGCTTAAGGGAGACCCAGTACTTC. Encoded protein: CASSLRETQYF.

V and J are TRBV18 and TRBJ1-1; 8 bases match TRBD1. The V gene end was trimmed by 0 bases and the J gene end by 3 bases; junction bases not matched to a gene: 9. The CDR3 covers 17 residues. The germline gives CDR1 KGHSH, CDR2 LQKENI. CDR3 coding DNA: TGTGCCAGCTCACCACCCACCTCGGACAGGGCTTACACTGAAGCTTTCTTT. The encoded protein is CASSPPTSDRAYTEAFF.

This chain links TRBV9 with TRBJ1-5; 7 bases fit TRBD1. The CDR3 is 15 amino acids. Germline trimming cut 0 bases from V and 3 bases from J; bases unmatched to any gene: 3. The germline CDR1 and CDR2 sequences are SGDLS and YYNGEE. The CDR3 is CASSVGQGDNQPQHF. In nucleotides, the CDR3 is TGTGCCAGCAGCGTAGGACAGGGAGACAATCAGCCCCAGCATTTT.

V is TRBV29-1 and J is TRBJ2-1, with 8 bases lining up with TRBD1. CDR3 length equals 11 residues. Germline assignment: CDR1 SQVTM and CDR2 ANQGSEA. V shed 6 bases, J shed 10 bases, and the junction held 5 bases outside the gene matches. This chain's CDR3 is CSVADRGEQFF. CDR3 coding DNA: TGCAGCGTCGCCGACAGGGGCGAGCAGTTCTTC.

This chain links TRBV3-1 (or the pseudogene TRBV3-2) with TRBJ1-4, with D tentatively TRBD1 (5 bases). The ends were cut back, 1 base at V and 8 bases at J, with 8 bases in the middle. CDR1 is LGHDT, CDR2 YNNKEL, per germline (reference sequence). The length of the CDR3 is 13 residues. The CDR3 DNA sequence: TGTGCCAGCAGCCAAGCGGCAGGGGAAAAACTGTTTTTT. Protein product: CASSQAAGEKLFF.

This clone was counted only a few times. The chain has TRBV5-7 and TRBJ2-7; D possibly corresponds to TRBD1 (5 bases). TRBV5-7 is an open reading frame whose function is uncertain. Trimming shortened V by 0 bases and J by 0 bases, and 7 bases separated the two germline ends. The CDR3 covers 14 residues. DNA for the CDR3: TGTGCCAGCAGCTTGGAGGGGTTCTCCTACGAGCAGTACTTC. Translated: CASSLEGFSYEQYF.

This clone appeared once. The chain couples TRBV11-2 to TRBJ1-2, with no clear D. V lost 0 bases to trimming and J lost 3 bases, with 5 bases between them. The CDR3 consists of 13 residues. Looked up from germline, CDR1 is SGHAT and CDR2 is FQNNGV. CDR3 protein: CASSLDRYYGYTF. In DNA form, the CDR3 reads TGTGCCAGCAGCTTAGATCGATACTATGGCTACACCTTC.

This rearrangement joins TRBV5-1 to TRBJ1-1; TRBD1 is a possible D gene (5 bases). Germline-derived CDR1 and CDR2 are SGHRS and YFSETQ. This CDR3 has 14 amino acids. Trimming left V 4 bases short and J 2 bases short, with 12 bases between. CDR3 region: CASSGRTRNTEAFF. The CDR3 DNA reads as TGCGCCAGCAGCGGGAGGACAAGAAACACTGAAGCTTTCTTT. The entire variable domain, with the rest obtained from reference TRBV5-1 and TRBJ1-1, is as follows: KAGVTQTPRYLIKTRGQQVTLSCSPISGHRSVSWYQQTPGQGLQFLFEYFSETQRNKGNFPGRFSGRQFSNSRSEMNVSTLELGDSALYLCASSGRTRNTEAFFGQGTRLTVV.